The 17 T cell receptor beta chains below all came from one sample that was sequenced in a study of tumor and adjacent non-tumor tissue in lung cancer. TCRbeta libraries were built with three rounds of nested PCR, modified from ARM-PCR. MiXCR, run by TCRdb on the multiplex PCR reads, gives a single entry per CDR3 protein. The repertoire holds 68,000 or so distinct CDR3 sequences, just under 60% seen once, with 20% to 25% in the top ten. RNA was extracted from bulk tissue without any cell sorting. The sample consisted of lung tumor tissue. The receptors come from a man between 45 and 60 years old with non-small cell lung cancer.

Only a few counts were recorded for this clonotype. An end of the junction differs from the germline gene, which may be a read error. This chain connects TRBV6-5 to TRBJ1-6; no definite D call. Germline V lookup: CDR1 MNHEY, CDR2 SVGAGI. The length of the CDR3 is 14 residues. The CDR3 sequence is CASGGRGYNPPLHF. The CDR3 DNA follows: TGTGCCAGCGGCGGCCGAGGGTATAATCCACCCCTCCACTTT.

V usage is TRBV11-3 and J usage is TRBJ2-6, with D perhaps TRBD2 (7 bases). Germline-derived CDR1 and CDR2 are SGHNT and YENEEA. The CDR3 loop spans 18 amino acids. Trimming pared 4 bases from V and 3 bases from J, leaving 19 bases between. The CDR3 region has the DNA TGTGCCAGCAGCTCGTCCAAAGGGGGGGGGGATGGGGCCAACGTCCTGACTTTC. It is translated as CASSSSKGGGDGANVLTF.

This clonotype was counted a few times. The chain has TRBV7-9 and TRBJ2-5; D could derive from TRBD1 or TRBD2 (6 bases each). Germline lookup yields CDR1 SEHNR and CDR2 FQNEAQ (reference sequence). This CDR3 is 13 amino acids long. V was pared by 1 base and J by 13 bases, with 16 bases between. For the CDR3, the DNA is TGTGCCAGCAGCTTAGACAGGGAGGCCATATCGTACTTC. It codes for CASSLDREAISYF.

The rearrangement uses TRBV29-1 and TRBJ2-7; D possibly corresponds to TRBD2 (5 bases). Germline-derived CDR1 and CDR2 are SQVTM and ANQGSEA. CDR3 length: 14 residues. The V and J ends lost 7 bases and 3 bases respectively, with 19 bases between them. The CDR3 loop is CSARACGCLYEQYF. The CDR3 DNA reads as TGCAGCGCAAGGGCTTGCGGGTGCCTCTACGAGCAGTACTTC.

Concerning this clonotype itself: At one boundary the junction diverges from the germline segment, which might be a read error. This chain joins TRBV6-6 and TRBJ1-5; TRBD1 might be the D (5 bases). CDR1 and CDR2 (germline): MNHNY, SVGAGI (reference sequence). The CDR3 loop spans 13 amino acids. CDR3 in amino acids: CASSYGGNHPQHF. In DNA, the CDR3 is TGTGCCAGCAGTTACGGGGGGAATCATCCCCAGCATTTT.

This clonotype was counted many times. The rearrangement links TRBV6-6 to TRBJ2-2; unclear D gene. This CDR3 has 13 residues. Per germline, CDR1 MNHNY and CDR2 SVGAGI (reference sequence). V was shortened by 6 bases and J by 0 bases, with 5 bases between the two germline ends. The CDR3 DNA is TGTGCCAGCAGCTCGTCGAACACCGGGGAGCTGTTTTTT. This sequence encodes CASSSSNTGELFF.

A remark on this clonotype: One junction end does not reproduce the germline sequence, and a read error may be involved. This rearrangement joins TRBV6-1 to TRBJ1-2, with 8 bases aligning to TRBD1. The CDR3 sequence is 15 residues long. Germline V gene lookup returns CDR1 MNHNS and CDR2 SASEGT. The chain's CDR3 is CASNPGTGLNYGYTF. DNA of the CDR3: TGTGCCAGTAACCCCGGGACAGGTCTTAACTATGGCTATACCTTC.

For this clonotype: The final CDR3 position lacks the conserved phenylalanine or tryptophan, pointing to a likely read error. The chain links TRBV11-2 to TRBJ2-5, with 9 bases identical to TRBD2. The germline V gene has CDR1 SGHAT and CDR2 FQNNGV. Trimming took 5 bases from V and 1 from J; bases not matched to a gene: 8. The CDR3 runs to 16 residues. CDR3 protein: CASSPGLARFQETQYS. The CDR3 nucleotides are TGTGCCAGCAGCCCCGGACTAGCGAGGTTCCAAGAGACCCAGTACTCC.

This clonotype was recorded once. An end of the junction differs from the germline gene, which may be a read error. The J gene is TRBJ2-7, the V gene TRBV4-1; perhaps TRBD2 as D (6 bases). The germline CDR1 and CDR2 sequences are MGHRA and YSYEKL. CDR3 length: 15 amino acids. The CDR3 DNA sequence: TGCGCCAGTAGCCATCTACCGGGAGAGGGCTACGAGCAGTACTTC. Encoded protein: CASSHLPGEGYEQYF.

This clonotype was seen a few times. The chain links TRBV12-3 or TRBV12-4 to TRBJ2-6, with D perhaps TRBD1 (5 bases). The CDR3 loop spans 17 amino acids. V was pared by 5 bases and J by 0 bases, with 14 bases between. The DNA of the CDR3 is TGTGCCAGCAGTCCCAGGGCACGCAGCTCTGGGGCCAACGTCCTGACTTTC. Its protein is CASSPRARSSGANVLTF.

This clonotype was counted ten times or more. The chain carries TRBV6-5 and TRBJ1-1; weak D call: TRBD1 (6 bases). The ends were cut back, 6 bases at V and 3 bases at J, with 11 bases in the middle. The CDR3 consists of 13 residues. From germline, CDR1 is MNHEY and CDR2 SVGAGI. The CDR3 spells CASRIQGDTEAFF. CDR3 DNA: TGTGCCAGCAGGATACAGGGAGACACTGAAGCTTTCTTT.

The chain joins TRBV29-1 to TRBJ2-7; possible D gene TRBD1, 5 bases. The V end was cut by 2 bases, the J end by 9 bases, with 20 bases between. The germline gives CDR1 SQVTM, CDR2 ANQGSEA. The CDR3 extends over 14 amino acids. CDR3 bases: TGCAGCGTTGAATACCCCATGGGGCGAGGAGCGCAGTACTTC. Residues: CSVEYPMGRGAQYF.

This chain links TRBV11-3 with TRBJ2-1, with D perhaps being TRBD1 or TRBD2 (5 bases each). The CDR3 consists of 17 residues. The germline gives CDR1 SGHNT, CDR2 YENEEA. V lost 1 base and J 9 bases, leaving 22 bases between the germline ends. The CDR3 DNA reads TGTGCCAGCAGCTTAGGGGTTAGTGGGGGACCTGGTGTTGAGCAGTTCTTC. Translated, it gives CASSLGVSGGPGVEQFF.

The gene calls are TRBV30 and TRBJ2-3, with D maybe TRBD2 (6 bases). The CDR3 is 16 residues long. V was pared by 3 bases and J by 5 bases, with 21 bases between. Germline lookup yields CDR1 GTSNPN and CDR2 SVGIG (reference sequence). The CDR3 nucleotides are TGTGCCTGGAGCGTCGGGACTTTAGGACGCAGAGATACGCAGTATTTT. The encoded protein is CAWSVGTLGRRDTQYF.

Note on this clonotype: This CDR3 fails to terminate in the conserved phenylalanine or tryptophan, so it likely reflects a read error. The gene calls are TRBV20-1 and TRBJ1-5; 9 nucleotides match TRBD1. Germline V gene data show CDR1 as DFQATT and CDR2 as SNEGSKA (reference sequence). The CDR3 sequence is 15 residues long. Trimming cost V 3 bases and J 5 bases; bases outside gene matches: 8. The CDR3 DNA is TGCAGTGCTAGGGGGGGACAGGGAGCAGATCAGCCCCAGCATTCT. This codes for CSARGGQGADQPQHS.

As to this clonotype: One end of the junction is discordant with germline, which a read error may explain. The rearrangement uses TRBV13 and TRBJ2-1; TRBD2 agrees at 9 bases. Germline V gene data show CDR1 as PRHDT and CDR2 as FYEKMQ (reference sequence). The CDR3 runs to 16 residues. The CDR3 sequence: CASSLGRGGTNNVQFF. The DNA of the CDR3 is TGTGCCAGCAGCTTAGGGCGGGGGGGGACGAACAATGTGCAGTTCTTC.

About this clonotype itself: This clone may be a read error of a much larger clone one base away. The conserved phenylalanine or tryptophan is not found at the CDR3 terminus, so this likely reflects a read error. The V gene is TRBV12-3 or TRBV12-4, the J gene TRBJ2-1, with no clear D. This CDR3 region has 14 residues. V was trimmed by 8 bases and J by 2 bases, leaving 13 bases between them. The DNA of the CDR3 is TGTGCCAGCGAGTCATCGTCTCCCTACAATGAGCAGTTCTCC. It is translated as CASESSSPYNEQFS.